This T cell receptor (beta chain) was identified during a study of T cells after yellow fever vaccination. The wider study: Those fractions that held only low numbers of cells were prepared using the SMART-Seq v4 Ultra Low Input RNA kit. Study-wide findings and caveats: In FACS-sorted repertoires, abundant clonotypes from the bulk population could appear as contaminants. Booster samples showed a return of most primary-vaccination clones (around 96% CD4, 80% to 90% CD8).

They built TCR cDNA with 5'RACE template switching, a step that put in a universal primer site and UMIs. TCRdb re-called the 5' RACE reads with MiXCR, one entry per CDR3 protein. The data show under 600,000 distinct CDR3 sequences, about 13% seen once. V lost 5 bases and J 4 bases, leaving 9 bases between the germline ends. Per germline, CDR1 SGHTA and CDR2 FQGNSA. CDR3 size: 13 residues. Of note for this clonotype: Its specificity is unknown.

This chain joins TRBV7-2 and TRBJ2-1, with D uncertain. The receptor comes from a man younger than 40 who received the YFV17D yellow fever vaccine. Material: PBMCs, obtained on the day of the yellow fever booster vaccination. CDR3 DNA: TGTGCCAGCAGCCACGACGGTTACAATGAGCAGTTCTTC. Its translation is CASSHDGYNEQFF. The entire variable domain, with the rest obtained from reference TRBV7-2 and TRBJ2-1, is as follows: GAGVSQSPSNKVTEKGKDVELRCDPISGHTALYWYRQSLGQGLEFLIYFQGNSAPDKSGLPSDRFSAERTGGSVSTLTIQRTQQEDSAVYLCASSHDGYNEQFFGPGTRLTVL.